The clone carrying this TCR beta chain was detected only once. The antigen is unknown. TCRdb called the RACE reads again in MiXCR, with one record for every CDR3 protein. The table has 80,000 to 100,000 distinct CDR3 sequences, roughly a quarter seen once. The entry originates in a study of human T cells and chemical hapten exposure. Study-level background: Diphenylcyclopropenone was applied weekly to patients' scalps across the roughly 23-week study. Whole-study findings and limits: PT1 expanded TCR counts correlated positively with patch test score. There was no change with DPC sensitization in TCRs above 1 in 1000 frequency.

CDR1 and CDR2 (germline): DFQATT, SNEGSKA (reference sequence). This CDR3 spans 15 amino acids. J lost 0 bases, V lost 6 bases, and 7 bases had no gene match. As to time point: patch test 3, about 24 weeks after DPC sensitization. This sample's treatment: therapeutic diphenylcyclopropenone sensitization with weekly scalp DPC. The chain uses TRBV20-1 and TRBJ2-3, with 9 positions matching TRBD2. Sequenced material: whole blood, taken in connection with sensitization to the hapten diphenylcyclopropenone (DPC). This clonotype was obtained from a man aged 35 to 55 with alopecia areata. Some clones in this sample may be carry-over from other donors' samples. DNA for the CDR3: TGCAGTGCCCCCCGACTAGCGGAAAGCACAGATACGCAGTATTTT. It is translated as CSAPRLAESTDTQYF.